These 15 T cell receptor beta chains were sequenced from one sample in a study of CD8+CD57+ T cells in acquired aplastic anemia. TCR beta VDJ and CDR3 profiles were obtained from a genomic DNA template. TCRdb re-called the reads with MiXCR, one entry per CDR3 protein. The repertoire holds 350,000 to 450,000 distinct CDR3 sequences, about two thirds seen once, with 4% in the top ten. The sequenced sample was sorted CD4+, CD8+, or CD8+CD57+ T cells (not recorded which) from PBMCs. All receptors come from a human donor in good health, serving as a control.

This clonotype was observed once. This rearrangement joins TRBV7-2 to TRBJ1-1; TRBD1 might be the D (5 bases). This CDR3 contains 17 residues. V shed 5 bases and J shed 8 bases, with 27 bases lying between them. Germline CDR1 is SGHTA and CDR2 is FQGNSA. CDR3 DNA sequence: TGTGCCAGCAGCGCCGGGGCAGATACGCAGTACTTTGGCGAAGCTTTCTTT. Amino acid sequence: CASSAGADTQYFGEAFF.

Worth noting for this clonotype: The CDR3 does not end in the conserved phenylalanine or tryptophan, so this is likely a read error. The chain combines TRBV10-2 with TRBJ1-1; D remains ambiguous. From germline, CDR1 is WSHSY and CDR2 SAAADI. The CDR3 loop spans 14 amino acids. The CDR3 region is CASIVEVGDTEAFS. The DNA of the CDR3 is TGTGCCAGCATTGTCGAAGTTGGGGACACTGAAGCTTTCTCT.

As concerns this clonotype: One end of the junction does not line up with germline, which may come from a read error. The V gene is TRBV7-3, the J gene TRBJ2-1; D is unclear. CDR1 is SGHTA, CDR2 FQGTGA, per germline. This CDR3 spans 14 amino acids. The CDR3 loop reads CASSSHDMENTIFF. Written as DNA, the CDR3 is TGCGCCAGCAGCTCACACGATATGGAAAACACCATATTCTTC.

The chain combines TRBV4-1 with TRBJ2-3; TRBD2 is a possible D gene (5 bases). CDR3 size: 15 residues. Germline assignment: CDR1 MGHRA and CDR2 YSYEKL. The ends were cut back, 6 bases at V and 3 bases at J, with 16 bases in the middle. This CDR3 reads CASSGLLGRTDTQYF. Here the CDR3 DNA reads TGCGCCAGCAGTGGCTTACTAGGGAGAACAGATACGCAGTATTTT.

The chain employs TRBV7-2 and TRBJ2-3; D could derive from TRBD1 or TRBD2 (5 bases each). The V gene's germline CDR1 is SGHTA and CDR2 FQGNSA. CDR3 length: 16 amino acids. The V gene lost 9 bases and the J gene lost 11 bases, with 30 bases spanning the gap. CDR3 nucleotide sequence: TGTGCCAGTAGTAGACGGCCCGGGACGGAGACCTACGAGCAGTATTTT. It encodes CASSRRPGTETYEQYF.

The V call is TRBV4-2, the J call TRBJ1-2; D remains ambiguous. The CDR3 has 13 residues. V was pared by 6 bases and J by 6 bases, with 14 bases between. Germline V CDR1 and CDR2: LGHNA, YNFKEQ. CDR3 region: CASSVSALDGYTF. CDR3 bases: TGTGCCAGCAGTGTATCGGCATTAGATGGCTACACCTTC.

A note on this clonotype: No conserved phenylalanine or tryptophan is present at the end of the CDR3, so a read error is the likely explanation. The chain joins TRBV7-2 to TRBJ2-3; D gene ambiguous. The CDR3 has 12 residues. Per germline, CDR1 SGHTA and CDR2 FQGNSA. CDR3 protein: CASTVSTATQYL. The DNA for the CDR3 is TGTGCCAGCACCGTGAGCACAGCTACGCAGTATCTT.

The chain is built from TRBV5-4 and TRBJ2-3, with D unresolved. V was cut by 0 bases and J by 10 bases, with 6 bases left in between. Germline loops: CDR1 SGHNT, CDR2 YYREEE (reference sequence). The CDR3 loop spans 11 amino acids. CDR3 loop: CASSLDGAQYF. CDR3 coding DNA: TGTGCCAGCAGCTTGGATGGGGCGCAGTATTTT.

Concerning this clonotype: Mismatch with germline at one junction end may stem from a read error. J is TRBJ2-7 and V is TRBV7-2; D is ambiguous. The germline V gene has CDR1 SGHTA and CDR2 FQGNSA. The CDR3 is made up of 13 amino acids. This chain's CDR3 is CGSSLGSSVEQYF. Here the CDR3 DNA reads TGTGGCAGCAGCTTAGGGTCCTCCGTCGAGCAGTACTTC.

With regard to this clonotype: One junction end disagrees with the germline gene, perhaps due to a read error. The chain couples TRBV5-1 to TRBJ2-7; TRBD1 matches at 7 bases. CDR1 and CDR2 (germline): SGHRS, YFSETQ. This CDR3 spans 11 amino acids. CDR3 residues: CASSLRGQHYF. The DNA of the CDR3 is TGTGCTAGCAGCTTAAGGGGACAGCACTACTTC.

This rearrangement joins TRBV5-1 to TRBJ1-5, with 11 bases fitting TRBD1. The CDR3 consists of 12 residues. V lost 0 bases, J lost 15 bases, and 2 bases stayed unmatched. Germline CDR1 SGHRS, CDR2 YFSETQ. CDR3 bases: TGCGCCAGCAGCTTGGGGACAGGGGGCTCGCATTTT. This sequence encodes CASSLGTGGSHF.

Note on this clonotype: Its ends do not fully match the called genes, so a read error is possible. The gene calls are TRBV7-4 and TRBJ1-5; possibly TRBD1 for D (6 bases). The CDR3 covers 14 residues. Germline lookup yields CDR1 SGHVT and CDR2 SQSDAQ. CDR3 in amino acids: CASSAPGGGQPEQF. DNA of the CDR3: TGTGCCAGCAGCGCGCCGGGGGGCGGTCAGCCTGAGCAGTTT.

This chain connects TRBV7-8 to TRBJ2-1, with D uncertain. The ends were cut back, 1 base at V and 0 bases at J, with 7 bases in the middle. Per the germline V gene, CDR1 is SGHVS and CDR2 is FQNEAQ. This CDR3 comprises 15 residues. This CDR3 reads CASSLVEISYNEQFF. CDR3 nucleotides: TGTGCCAGCAGCTTAGTGGAGATCTCCTACAATGAGCAGTTCTTC.

The chain links TRBV14 to TRBJ2-1; tentatively, D is TRBD1 (5 bases). V lost 1 base and J 6 bases, leaving 16 bases between the germline ends. The germline V gene has CDR1 SGHDN and CDR2 FVKESK. The CDR3 extends over 16 amino acids. The DNA for the CDR3 is TGTGCCAGCAGCCAAGTGGCAGGGCTCGCCTCCAATGAGCAGTTCTTC. It specifies CASSQVAGLASNEQFF.

The genes are TRBV9 and TRBJ2-6; the match to TRBD2 covers 8 bases. V shed 0 bases, J shed 2 bases, and the junction held 4 bases outside the gene matches. The germline V gene has CDR1 SGDLS and CDR2 YYNGEE. This CDR3 spans 17 amino acids. The CDR3 loop is CASSVDSGGAGANVLTF. The CDR3 DNA follows: TGTGCCAGCAGCGTAGACTCGGGGGGGGCTGGGGCCAACGTCCTGACTTTC.